This is a list of T cell receptor beta chains from one sample in a study of blood T cell repertoires in COVID-19. Here immunoSEQ multiplex PCR was the method, and the copy in TCRdb shows in-frame clones only, minus some. The sample has some 70,000 clones, 75% to 90% seen once. What was sequenced was peripheral blood. Every receptor here comes from a man aged 45-65 years with acute or convalescent COVID-19. Each CDR3 is given with its conserved first and last residue. A D gene is named only where the DNA matches it firmly. Clone sizes are given selectively: once, few, many, or a class where the clone is expanded.

v_gene: TRBV23-1; abundance: .; d_gene: TRBD1; j_gene: TRBJ1-2; CDR3nt: TGCGCCAGCAGTTTTACAAGGACAGGGGAAATGGGGGAGAACTATGGCTACACCTTC; CDR3aa: CASSFTRTGEMGENYGYTF
v_gene: TRBV16; abundance: few; d_gene: .; j_gene: TRBJ1-1; CDR3nt: TGTGCCAGCAGCCGACAGGAGAACACTGAAGCTTTCTTT; CDR3aa: CASSRQENTEAFF
v_gene: TRBV28; abundance: once; d_gene: .; j_gene: TRBJ2-7; CDR3nt: TGTGCCAGCAGGGCAGGGCTATTCTCCTACGAGCAGTACTTC; CDR3aa: CASRAGLFSYEQYF
v_gene: TRBV4-3; abundance: .; d_gene: TRBD2; j_gene: TRBJ2-4; CDR3nt: TGCGCCAGCAGCGAAGGAGGTAGCGGGGAGTCGGGTGTCGTTCAGTACTTC; CDR3aa: CASSEGGSGESGVVQYF
v_gene: TRBV6-6; abundance: .; d_gene: .; j_gene: TRBJ2-1; CDR3nt: TGTGCCACCACGCGAATCAACAATGAGCAGTTCTTC; CDR3aa: CATTRINNEQFF
v_gene: TRBV18; abundance: .; d_gene: .; j_gene: TRBJ2-2; CDR3nt: TGTGCCAGCTCACCAAGGGGAGTGACAGGCGCGGGCACCGGGGAGCTGTTTTTT; CDR3aa: CASSPRGVTGAGTGELFF
v_gene: TRBV23-1; abundance: once; d_gene: .; j_gene: TRBJ1-1; CDR3nt: TGCGCCAGCAGTCAGTTAGCCAGGGTTATGAACACTGAAGCTTTCTTT; CDR3aa: CASSQLARVMNTEAFF
v_gene: TRBV10-3; abundance: .; d_gene: .; j_gene: TRBJ2-5; CDR3nt: TGTGCCATCAGTGAGGATGCAGGGAAGGCGACCCAGTACTTC; CDR3aa: CAISEDAGKATQYF
v_gene: TRBV29-1; abundance: .; d_gene: .; j_gene: TRBJ2-1; CDR3nt: TGCAGCGTTCAAGGACAGTCCTACAATGAGCAGTTCTTC; CDR3aa: CSVQGQSYNEQFF
v_gene: TRBV13; abundance: .; d_gene: TRBD1; j_gene: TRBJ1-6; CDR3nt: TGTGCCAGCAGCTTCTTGGGACAGCATACCAGTTCACCCCTCCACTTT; CDR3aa: CASSFLGQHTSSPLHF
v_gene: TRBV3-1/TRBV3-2; abundance: .; d_gene: TRBD1; j_gene: TRBJ2-6; CDR3nt: TGTGCCAGCAGCCAGTTACAGGGGACGGGCTCTGGGGCCAACGTCCTGACTTTC; CDR3aa: CASSQLQGTGSGANVLTF
v_gene: TRBV5-5; abundance: .; d_gene: .; j_gene: TRBJ2-3; CDR3nt: TGTGCCAGCAGCTTCAAGGGGGGGAGAGATACGCAGTATTTT; CDR3aa: CASSFKGGRDTQYF
v_gene: TRBV9; abundance: .; d_gene: TRBD1; j_gene: TRBJ2-2; CDR3nt: TGTGCCAGCAGTCTAGGGACAGGGGTGGGCACCGGGGAGCTGTTTTTT; CDR3aa: CASSLGTGVGTGELFF
v_gene: TRBV6-2/TRBV6-3; abundance: .; d_gene: TRBD1; j_gene: TRBJ2-7; CDR3nt: TGTGCCAGCAGTTACTCCGGGACAGGGTCTGTCTACGAGCAGTACTTC; CDR3aa: CASSYSGTGSVYEQYF